This T cell receptor (beta chain) was captured in a study of OX40 agonist ivuxolimab in advanced cancers. A note on the overall study: Ivuxolimab was an agonistic, fully human IgG2 monoclonal antibody directed against OX40 (CD134), a costimulatory receptor. Intravenous ivuxolimab was administered to patients every 2 weeks at six dose levels: 0.01, 0.1, 0.3, 1.5, 3 and 10 mg/kg. Among the roughly 50 dose-escalation patients, about 20 had hepatocellular carcinoma, roughly 15 melanoma, 9 renal cell carcinoma and 9 head and neck cancer. In the dose-escalation cohort, approximately 82% of patients were male, and the mean age was approximately 60 years, with a range of 23 to 79. Patients were allowed to have had prior anti-PD-1, anti-PD-L1 or anti-CTLA-4 therapy, and approximately 40% of the dose-escalation patients had been treated with checkpoint inhibitors. Partial responses occurred in three dose-escalation patients: two with cutaneous melanoma and one with hepatocellular carcinoma. The purpose of peripheral TCRbeta sequencing was to test whether ivuxolimab changed TCR sequence diversity and led to clonal T-cell expansion. The paper describes the monotherapy dose-escalation part (N of about 52 patients) of the phase I trial of ivuxolimab.

As regards this clone: It lacks a known antigen. Base qualities are not recorded, but no much larger clone differs from it by a single base.

The paper's findings and limits, for the study overall: In the 0.1-3.0 mg/kg groups, partial responders had among the lowest normalized peripheral clonal expansion, particularly in CD8+ T cells. After ivuxolimab, expanded clones were on average more numerous among CD8+ T cells than among CD4+ T cells. Low levels of normalized T-cell clonal expansion were also seen in some nonresponding patients. At doses from 0.1 to 3.0 mg/kg, clonal expansion was seen in both CD4+ and CD8+ blood T cells between baseline and week 6. The antigen specificity of the peripheral T cells that underwent clonal expansion was not determined.

Genomic DNA was isolated from the sorted cells so that the TCRbeta CDR3 region could be sequenced. TCRbeta CDR3 regions were sequenced using the immunoSEQ Assay. TCRdb limited this immuneACCESS table to in-frame rearrangements with V and J called. A share of clones is missing; checked studies link under half to unresolved V genes, and the rest is unexplained. The sample yields about 60,000 clones; around nine tenths were counted once. The ten largest clones capture approximately 1.1% of the sample. From cysteine to phenylalanine, the CDR3 is 17 amino acids long. The DNA shown is the 51-base CDR3, in frame from base 1. Trimming costs V 4 bases and J 5 bases, and their ends lie 20 bases apart. Via the germline V gene, CDR1 is MDHEN and CDR2 SYDVKM. The trial excluded patients who had a history of autoimmune disease or who were on systemic immunosuppression. Peripheral blood for TCR sequencing was collected from all dose cohorts at baseline, on cycle 4 day 1, and on cycle 7 day 1. The samples were taken from a phase I, first-in-human, multicenter, open-label dose-escalation trial of ivuxolimab. Adults with locally advanced or metastatic melanoma, renal cell carcinoma, hepatocellular carcinoma or head and neck squamous cell carcinoma were enrolled in the trial. Before TCR sequencing, CD4+ T cells and CD8+ T cells were sorted from peripheral blood as separate populations.

The sample consisted of CD4+ or CD8+ T cells sorted from blood, taken in a trial of the OX40 agonist ivuxolimab. The clonotype comes from an adult with an advanced solid tumor such as melanoma, head and neck, liver or kidney cancer. Recombination linked TRBV28 to TRBJ2-2; TRBD2 might be the D gene, on 5 matching bases. The nucleotide sequence reads TGTGCCAGCAGTTCACTACTAGAACTGTTGGGAACCGGGGAGCTGTTTTTT. This gives the protein CASSSLLELLGTGELFF.